The 31 T cell receptor beta chains listed next were all sequenced from one sample in a study of cytomegalovirus exposure and HLA in healthy donors (dated 2017 in TCRdb). To prepare the library, the immunoSEQ multiplex PCR assay was applied. A mixture of 60 forward primers for TCR Vbeta segments and 13 reverse primers for TCR Jbeta segments was used in the multiplex PCR. TCRdb limited this immuneACCESS table to in-frame rearrangements with V and J called. A share of clones is missing; checked studies link under half to unresolved V genes, and the rest is unexplained. The sample data list 90,000 to 100,000 clones, and about 80% of these were observed just once. The top ten constitute approximately 2% of the sample. Sequenced sample: PBMCs. The receptors were sampled from a man aged 35 to 55 in good health and CMV-seronegative.

V gene TRBV29-1 combines with J gene TRBJ2-2; maybe TRBD1 (6 bases). Germline CDR1 SQVTM, CDR2 ANQGSEA. The CDR3 is made up of 13 amino acids. Deletions cut 7 bases from V and 0 bases from J, with 9 bases between. The CDR3 coding sequence is TGCAGCGCCAGGACAGCGAACACCGGGGAGCTGTTTTTT. As protein: CSARTANTGELFF.

The chain carries TRBV25-1 and TRBJ2-7; no clear D. V gave up 5 bases and J gave up 1 base, with 6 bases separating them. Germline V gene data show CDR1 as MGHDK and CDR2 as SYGVNS. This CDR3 comprises 12 residues. The CDR3 region has the DNA TGTGCCAGCAGTCGCGTTTCCTACGAGCAGTACTTC. Protein: CASSRVSYEQYF.

The rearrangement links TRBV5-4 to TRBJ1-3; TRBD1 agrees at 9 bases. The CDR3 is made up of 16 amino acids. V lost 4 bases, J lost 7 bases, and 12 bases stayed unmatched. CDR1 is SGHNT, CDR2 YYREEE, per germline (reference sequence). The CDR3 sequence: CASSPGQGTLFNTIYF. DNA for the CDR3: TGTGCCAGCAGCCCCGGACAGGGGACACTCTTTAACACCATATATTTT.

V and J are TRBV20-1 and TRBJ1-2; no reliable D call. The length of the CDR3 is 11 residues. The germline V gene encodes CDR1 DFQATT and CDR2 SNEGSKA (reference sequence). CDR3 DNA sequence: TGCAGCGGCCCGAGTCCGGGAGGCTACACCTTC. This codes for CSGPSPGGYTF.

The rearrangement joins TRBV7-3 to TRBJ2-6; D ambiguous. The CDR3 covers 15 residues. CDR1 and CDR2 from the germline V gene are SGHTA and FQGTGA. V lost 5 bases to trimming and J lost 0 bases, with 8 bases between them. Here the CDR3 reads CASSPEISGANVLTF. Here the CDR3 DNA reads TGTGCCAGCAGCCCGGAGATCTCTGGGGCCAACGTCCTGACTTTC. The full variable domain, rest sourced from reference TRBV7-3 and TRBJ2-6, is GAGVSQTPSNKVTEKGKYVELRCDPISGHTALYWYRQSLGQGPEFLIYFQGTGAADDSGLPNDRFFAVRPEGSVSTLKIQRTERGDSAVYLCASSPEISGANVLTFGAGSRLTVL.

The V gene is TRBV4-2, the J gene TRBJ2-7; a possible D gene is TRBD2 (6 bases). V lost 4 bases to trimming and J lost 7 bases, with 17 bases between them. The CDR3 is 14 residues long. Germline assignment: CDR1 LGHNA and CDR2 YNFKEQ. The chain's CDR3 is CASSPLEGTREQYF. The CDR3 DNA reads as TGTGCCAGCAGCCCATTGGAGGGAACGAGGGAGCAGTACTTC.

The V gene is TRBV14, the J gene TRBJ2-5; TRBD1 might be the D (7 bases). The length of the CDR3 is 15 residues. CDR1 is SGHDN and CDR2 is FVKESK in the germline V gene. The ends were cut back, 0 bases at V and 5 bases at J, with 13 bases in the middle. In nucleotides, the CDR3 is TGTGCCAGCAGCCAAGATACAGGGGCGGGGGAGACCCAGTACTTC. Encoded protein: CASSQDTGAGETQYF.

J is TRBJ2-5 and V is TRBV7-2, with unresolved D. CDR1 is SGHTA and CDR2 is FQGNSA in the germline V gene. The V gene lost 5 bases and the J gene lost 3 bases, with 13 bases spanning the gap. The CDR3 spans 14 residues. CDR3 DNA: TGTGCCAGCAGCAGCGAAGGCGGAAAAGAGACCCAGTACTTC. Its protein product is CASSSEGGKETQYF.

The CDR3 protein is CASSRTGTGNGGYTF. CDR3 DNA: TGTGCCAGTAGTCGAACGGGGACAGGGAATGGTGGCTACACCTTC. The chain links TRBV19 to TRBJ1-2; 9 bases match TRBD1. The CDR3 loop spans 15 amino acids. Trimming took 5 bases from V and 7 from J; bases not matched to a gene: 11. Germline V gives CDR1 LNHDA, CDR2 SQIVND (reference sequence).

The chain employs TRBV6-5 and TRBJ1-2; 9 bases map to TRBD1. Germline loops: CDR1 MNHEY, CDR2 SVGAGI. With 5 bases clipped from V and 8 bases from J, the junction kept 6 bases outside the gene matches. The CDR3 length is 13 residues. CDR3 nucleotide sequence: TGTGCCAGCAGTCCGGGACAGGGTAGGGGCTACACCTTC. It yields the protein CASSPGQGRGYTF.

For this clone: One end of the junction does not line up with germline, which may come from a read error. J is TRBJ2-5 and V is TRBV25-1; 7 nucleotides match TRBD1. Germline V gives CDR1 MGHDK, CDR2 SYGVNS. CDR3 size: 15 residues. The CDR3 nucleotides are TGTGCCAGCAGATCCGGGACAGCGCACCAAGGGACCCAGTACTTC. It codes for CASRSGTAHQGTQYF.

The chain joins TRBV7-8 to TRBJ2-7, with no clear D. Germline V gene data show CDR1 as SGHVS and CDR2 as FQNEAQ. CDR3 size: 13 residues. V was shortened by 0 bases and J by 6 bases, with 9 bases between the two germline ends. Here the CDR3 reads CASSLAALAEQYF. For the CDR3, the DNA is TGTGCCAGCAGCTTAGCCGCCCTGGCCGAGCAGTACTTC. Filled out from reference TRBV7-8 and TRBJ2-7, the complete variable domain reads GAGVSQSPRYKVAKRGQDVALRCDPISGHVSLFWYQQALGQGPEFLTYFQNEAQLDKSGLPSDRFFAERPEGSVSTLKIQRTQQEDSAVYLCASSLAALAEQYFGPGTRLTVT.

The gene calls are TRBV7-2 and TRBJ2-1; D unclear. CDR3 size: 10 residues. V lost 1 base, J lost 14 bases, and 6 bases lay in between. The germline CDR1 and CDR2 sequences are SGHTA and FQGNSA. CDR3 sequence (DNA): TGTGCCAGCAGCTTAGATCCAGAGTTCTTC. It codes for CASSLDPEFF.

This chain uses TRBV7-9 with TRBJ1-2, with 7 bases aligning to TRBD1. The CDR3 covers 13 residues. Germline loops: CDR1 SEHNR, CDR2 FQNEAQ (reference sequence). Losses at the gene ends were 11 bases for V and 2 bases for J; bases not matched to a gene: 8. CDR3 region: CAGDLTGNYGYTF. The CDR3 region has the DNA TGTGCCGGAGACCTGACAGGGAACTATGGCTACACCTTC.

The chain couples TRBV9 to TRBJ2-2, with 8 bases fitting TRBD1. The trim removed 3 bases at V and 5 bases at J, leaving 12 bases unmatched. In germline, CDR1 is SGDLS, CDR2 YYNGEE. The CDR3 has 17 amino acids. The CDR3 loop is CASSARTGGRETGELFF. In DNA, the CDR3 is TGTGCCAGCAGCGCCCGAACAGGGGGACGAGAAACCGGGGAGCTGTTTTTT. Looking up the rest from reference TRBV9 and TRBJ2-2 gives the full variable domain: DSGVTQTPKHLITATGQRVTLRCSPRSGDLSVYWYQQSLDQGLQFLIQYYNGEERAKGNILERFSAQQFPDLHSELNLSSLELGDSALYFCASSARTGGRETGELFFGEGSRLTVL.

V usage is TRBV5-1 and J usage is TRBJ1-2; D uncertain. The CDR3 consists of 11 residues. CDR1 and CDR2 from the germline V gene are SGHRS and YFSETQ. Trimming left V 4 bases short and J 7 bases short, with 8 bases between. The CDR3 sequence: CASSGEVGYTF. CDR3 bases: TGCGCCAGCAGCGGAGAGGTTGGCTACACCTTC. Together with reference TRBV5-1 and TRBJ1-2, the CDR3 gives the full variable domain: KAGVTQTPRYLIKTRGQQVTLSCSPISGHRSVSWYQQTPGQGLQFLFEYFSETQRNKGNFPGRFSGRQFSNSRSEMNVSTLELGDSALYLCASSGEVGYTFGSGTRLTVV.

The V call is TRBV7-8, the J call TRBJ2-5, with TRBD2 matching 9 bases. The assigned J gene may be wrong: the sequence end matches TRBJ2-7 better. This CDR3 has 15 amino acids. Germline CDR1 reads SGHVS; CDR2 reads FQNEAQ. The CDR3 DNA sequence: TGTGCCAGCAGCTTTTCCGGGACTAGCAAGTACGAGCAGTACTTC. Translating it yields CASSFSGTSKYEQYF.

The chain uses TRBV5-4 and TRBJ2-3, with unresolved D. V lost 3 bases to trimming and J lost 6 bases, with 5 bases between them. Germline lookup yields CDR1 SGHNT and CDR2 YYREEE (reference sequence). The CDR3 is made up of 11 amino acids. Here the CDR3 reads CASSSGDTQYF. Here the CDR3 DNA reads TGTGCCAGCAGCTCAGGCGATACGCAGTATTTT.

Turning to this clone: Germline is not matched at one junction end, which may reflect a read error. The rearrangement uses TRBV7-9 and TRBJ2-7, with D possibly being TRBD2 (7 bases). This CDR3 contains 13 residues. Germline values: CDR1 SEHNR, CDR2 FQNEAQ (reference sequence). The CDR3 DNA reads TGTTCCAGCAGGGGAGCGGGAAACTACGAGCAGTACTTC. Its translation: CSSRGAGNYEQYF.

This clone occurred a few times. V gene TRBV7-9 combines with J gene TRBJ1-2, with 7 nucleotides matching TRBD1. Germline CDR1 reads SEHNR; CDR2 reads FQNEAQ (reference sequence). The CDR3 loop spans 15 amino acids. V dropped 5 bases and J dropped 5; count of bases not matched to a gene: 11. The CDR3 protein is CASSPRTGTGYGYTF. The CDR3 coding sequence is TGTGCCAGCAGCCCCCGGACAGGTACGGGATATGGCTACACCTTC.

The rearrangement uses TRBV6-6 and TRBJ1-2, with no clear D. This CDR3 comprises 14 residues. Deletions cut 2 bases from V and 0 bases from J, with 7 bases between. Germline CDR1 MNHNY, CDR2 SVGAGI (reference sequence). The CDR3: CASSYTTPNYGYTF. DNA of the CDR3: TGTGCCAGCAGTTACACCACACCTAACTATGGCTACACCTTC.

This chain connects TRBV21-1 to TRBJ2-2; TRBD1 is taken as the D call from the table, unchecked against the DNA. TRBV21-1 is designated a pseudogene. The CDR3 consists of 18 residues. The CDR3 nucleotides read TGTGCCAGCAGCAAATCGCCCCGACAGGGGAGGAACACCGGGGAGCTGTTTTTT. Its protein is CASSKSPRQGRNTGELFF.

This chain joins TRBV5-4 and TRBJ1-6, with D possibly TRBD1 on 5 matching bases. Germline CDR1 SGHNT, CDR2 YYREEE (reference sequence). This CDR3 is 17 amino acids long. With 4 bases removed from V and 0 bases from J, the gap between germline ends came to 14 bases. CDR3 amino acids: CASSLEGTLSYNSPLHF. DNA of the CDR3: TGTGCCAGCAGCCTGGAAGGGACTCTCTCCTATAATTCACCCCTCCACTTT. The complete variable domain, with remaining parts taken from reference TRBV5-4 and TRBJ1-6, reads ETGVTQSPTHLIKTRGQQVTLRCSSQSGHNTVSWYQQALGQGPQFIFQYYREEENGRGNFPPRFSGLQFPNYSSELNVNALELDDSALYLCASSLEGTLSYNSPLHFGNGTRLTVT.

The chain carries TRBV2 and TRBJ1-2, with no clear D. The CDR3 length is 13 residues. Germline CDR1 is SNHLY and CDR2 is FYNNEI. V gave up 7 bases and J gave up 7 bases, with 16 bases separating them. The CDR3 here is CASITVEEGGYTF. CDR3 DNA sequence: TGTGCCAGCATTACGGTGGAGGAAGGTGGCTACACCTTC.

This clone has more than one count but fewer than ten. The chain employs TRBV23-1 and TRBJ2-3; TRBD2 matches 10 bases. TRBV23-1 is given ORF status, its function remaining uncertain. V lost 2 bases and J lost 0; bases outside the gene matches: 14. The CDR3 runs to 20 residues. CDR3 coding DNA: TGCGCCAGCAGTCAAATCCAGACACCCAGGACTAGCGGAAGCACAGATACGCAGTATTTT. Translated, it gives CASSQIQTPRTSGSTDTQYF.

Points on this clone: Here the CDR3 omits its conserved ending phenylalanine or tryptophan, so a read error is the likely source. The chain employs TRBV9 and TRBJ1-1; D might be TRBD1 (5 bases). The V and J ends lost 0 bases and 7 bases respectively, with 16 bases between them. This CDR3 has 15 amino acids. Germline lookup yields CDR1 SGDLS and CDR2 YYNGEE. In DNA form, the CDR3 reads TGTGCCAGCAGCGTAGCTAGGACAAATGATGATGAAGCTTTCTCT. Its protein is CASSVARTNDDEAFS.

The chain combines TRBV7-9 with TRBJ2-7; no clear D. This CDR3 spans 17 amino acids. V lost 4 bases, J lost 0 bases, and 19 bases lay in between. CDR1 is SEHNR, CDR2 FQNEAQ, per germline (reference sequence). For the CDR3, the DNA is TGTGCCAGCAGCTCCAGTCCATTACAGATAACCTCCTACGAGCAGTACTTC. Translation gives CASSSSPLQITSYEQYF.

This clone occurred a few times. One junction end does not reproduce the germline sequence, and a read error may be involved. V gene TRBV19 combines with J gene TRBJ2-4; D perhaps matches TRBD2 (6 bases). This CDR3 comprises 13 residues. Germline loops: CDR1 LNHDA, CDR2 SQIVND (reference sequence). The CDR3 sequence is CASSLGPGFPEGF. For the CDR3, the DNA is TGTGCCAGTAGTTTGGGACCCGGGTTCCCGGAGGGCTTC.

The chain is built from TRBV7-2 and TRBJ2-1, with 9 positions matching TRBD2. V lost 1 base and J lost 7; bases outside the gene matches: 8. Germline values: CDR1 SGHTA, CDR2 FQGNSA. The CDR3 sequence is 16 residues long. CDR3 in amino acids: CASSLVASGIGNEQFF. The CDR3 nucleotides read TGTGCCAGCAGCTTAGTGGCTAGCGGGATAGGGAATGAGCAGTTCTTC.

On this clone: Germline is not matched at one junction end, which may reflect a read error. This chain links TRBV7-9 with TRBJ1-1; 10 bases line up with TRBD1. This CDR3 spans 15 amino acids. CDR1 and CDR2 (germline): SEHNR, FQNEAQ (reference sequence). The CDR3 nucleotides are TGTTCCAGCAGAAACACCGGGACAGGGGTCACTGAAGCTTTCTTT. It yields the protein CSSRNTGTGVTEAFF.

This clone was detected a few times. V and J are TRBV11-2 and TRBJ2-7; D is ambiguous. Looked up from germline, CDR1 is SGHAT and CDR2 is FQNNGV. V was shortened by 1 base and J by 2 bases, with 9 bases between the two germline ends. The CDR3 has 14 residues. The CDR3 loop is CASSLAGWTYEQYF. For the CDR3, the DNA is TGTGCCAGCAGCTTAGCAGGCTGGACCTACGAGCAGTACTTC.